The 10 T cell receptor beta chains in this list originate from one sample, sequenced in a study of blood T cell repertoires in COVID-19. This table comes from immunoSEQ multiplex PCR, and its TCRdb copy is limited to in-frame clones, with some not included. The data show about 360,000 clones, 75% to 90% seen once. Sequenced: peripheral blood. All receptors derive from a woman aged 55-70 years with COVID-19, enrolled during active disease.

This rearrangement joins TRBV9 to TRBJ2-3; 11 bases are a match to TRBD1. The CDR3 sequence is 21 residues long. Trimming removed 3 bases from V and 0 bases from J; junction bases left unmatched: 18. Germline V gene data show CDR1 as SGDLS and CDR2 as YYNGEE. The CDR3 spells CASSGRTGGAGMVYSTDTQYF. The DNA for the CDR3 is TGTGCCAGCAGCGGGAGGACAGGGGGCGCCGGGATGGTCTATAGCACAGATACGCAGTATTTT.

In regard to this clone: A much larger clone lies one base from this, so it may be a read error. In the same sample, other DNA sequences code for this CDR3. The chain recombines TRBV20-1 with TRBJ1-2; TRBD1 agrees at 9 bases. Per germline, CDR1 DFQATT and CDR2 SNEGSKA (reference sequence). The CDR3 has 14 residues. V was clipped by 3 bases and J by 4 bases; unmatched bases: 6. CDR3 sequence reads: CSASTGGAGYGYTF. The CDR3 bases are TGCAGTGCTAGTACAGGGGGCGCGGGCTATGGCTACACCTTC.

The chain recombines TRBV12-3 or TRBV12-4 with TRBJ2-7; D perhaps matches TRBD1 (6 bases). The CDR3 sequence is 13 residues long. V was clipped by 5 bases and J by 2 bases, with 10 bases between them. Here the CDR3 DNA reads TGTGCCAGCAGTAGGACAGCACCCTACGAGCAGTACTTC. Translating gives CASSRTAPYEQYF.

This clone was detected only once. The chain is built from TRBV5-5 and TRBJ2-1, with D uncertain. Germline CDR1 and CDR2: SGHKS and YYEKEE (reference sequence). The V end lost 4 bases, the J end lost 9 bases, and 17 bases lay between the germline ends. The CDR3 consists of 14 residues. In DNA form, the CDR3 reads TGTGCCAGCAGCCATCTACTGACTCTGAGTGAGCAGTTCTTC. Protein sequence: CASSHLLTLSEQFF.

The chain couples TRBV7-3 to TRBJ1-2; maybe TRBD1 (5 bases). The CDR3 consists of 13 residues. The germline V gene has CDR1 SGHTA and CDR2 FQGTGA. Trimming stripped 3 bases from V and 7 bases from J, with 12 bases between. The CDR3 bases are TGTGCCAGCAGCTTGGGGGGGGGTAGTGGCTACACCTTC. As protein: CASSLGGGSGYTF.

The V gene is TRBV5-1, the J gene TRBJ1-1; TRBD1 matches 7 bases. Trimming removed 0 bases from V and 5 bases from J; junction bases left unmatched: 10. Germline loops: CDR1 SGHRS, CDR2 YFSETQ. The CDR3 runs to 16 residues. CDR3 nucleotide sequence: TGCGCCAGCAGCTTGGGGGGGACAGCCGGTGGGACTGAAGCTTTCTTT. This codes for CASSLGGTAGGTEAFF.

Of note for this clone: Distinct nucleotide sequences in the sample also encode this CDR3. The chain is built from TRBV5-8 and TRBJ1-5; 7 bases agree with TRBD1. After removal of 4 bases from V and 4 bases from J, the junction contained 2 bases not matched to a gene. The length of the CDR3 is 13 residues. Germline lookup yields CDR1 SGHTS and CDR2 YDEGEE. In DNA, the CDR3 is TGTGCCAGCAGCCGGGACAGAAATCAGCCCCAGCATTTT. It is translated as CASSRDRNQPQHF.

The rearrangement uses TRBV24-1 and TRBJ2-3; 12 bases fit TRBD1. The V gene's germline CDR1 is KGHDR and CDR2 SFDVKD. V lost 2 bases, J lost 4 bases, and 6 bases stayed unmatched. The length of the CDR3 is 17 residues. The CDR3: CATSDSPGQGASDTQYF. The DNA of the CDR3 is TGTGCCACCAGTGATTCACCGGGACAGGGGGCCTCAGATACGCAGTATTTT.

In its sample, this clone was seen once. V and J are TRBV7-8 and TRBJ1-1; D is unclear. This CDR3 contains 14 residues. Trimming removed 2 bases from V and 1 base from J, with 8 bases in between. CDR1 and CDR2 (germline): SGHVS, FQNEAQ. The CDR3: CASSLMAQNTEAFF. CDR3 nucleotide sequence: TGTGCCAGCAGCTTAATGGCCCAGAACACTGAAGCTTTCTTT.

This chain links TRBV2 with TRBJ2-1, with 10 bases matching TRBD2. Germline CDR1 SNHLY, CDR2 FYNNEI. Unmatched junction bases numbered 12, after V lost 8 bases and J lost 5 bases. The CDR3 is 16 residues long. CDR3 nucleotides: TGTGCCAGCTGTAGTGGTCTAGCGGGGGTCAACAATGAGCAGTTCTTC. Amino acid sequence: CASCSGLAGVNNEQFF.